The 4 T cell receptor beta chains below were found in one sample sequenced in a study of post-analysis software for immune sequencing data. Whole-study results and caveats: With TRBV5-6, TRBV5-1 and TRBV20-1 included, about 5 TRBV segments were more frequent in patients than in controls.

Presence of unique molecular identifiers characterized the TCR beta cDNA libraries. TCRdb recomputed calls from the PCR reads with MiXCR, one row per CDR3 protein. The data show fewer than 850,000 distinct CDR3 sequences, around 27% seen once. No antigens are known for them. The source material was blood. Every receptor here comes from a girl aged 10 to 17 with multiple sclerosis.

There are a few counts of this clonotype. V is TRBV12-3 or TRBV12-4 and J is TRBJ2-7; 7 positions agree with TRBD1. This CDR3 is 15 amino acids long. V lost 1 base and J lost 3; bases outside the gene matches: 6. The CDR3 protein is CASSLGRDRVYEQYF. Written as DNA, the CDR3 is TGTGCCAGCAGTTTAGGGCGTGACAGGGTCTACGAGCAGTACTTC.

This sequence joins TRBV6-2 or TRBV6-3 and TRBJ2-3; TRBD1 aligns across 7 bases. Germline loops: CDR1 MNHEY, CDR2 SVGEGT. The CDR3 runs to 15 residues. V lost 10 bases, J lost 7 bases, and 17 bases stayed unmatched. CDR3 region: CANTGTGQVVNTQYF. CDR3 DNA sequence: TGTGCCAACACTGGTACAGGACAGGTTGTCAATACGCAGTATTTT.

This clonotype was detected only a few times. This rearrangement joins TRBV28 to TRBJ2-3, with 11 nucleotides matching TRBD2. Losses at the gene ends were 3 bases for V and 2 bases for J; bases not matched to a gene: 4. The CDR3 loop spans 16 amino acids. The germline V gene has CDR1 MDHEN and CDR2 SYDVKM. The CDR3 protein is CASSFLAGGTTDTQYF. CDR3 coding DNA: TGTGCCAGCAGTTTTTTAGCGGGAGGGACCACAGATACGCAGTATTTT.

This clonotype was seen just once. Given a much more abundant clone one base away, this may be a read error. The CDR3 sequence is CASRLTGRETQFF. The CDR3 coding sequence is TGTGCCAGCAGATTGACAGGGAGGGAGACCCAGTTCTTC. The chain carries TRBV5-4 and TRBJ2-1, with D possibly being TRBD1 or TRBD2 (7 bases each). V shed 5 bases and J shed 13 bases, with 19 bases lying between them. Per germline, CDR1 SGHNT and CDR2 YYREEE (reference sequence). The CDR3 is 13 amino acids.